These 15 T cell receptor beta chains came from one sample sequenced in a study of Graves' ophthalmopathy and Graves' hyperthyroidism (dated 2018 in TCRdb). TCRdb shows the sequencer as Illumina HiSeq 2000. TCR beta CDR3 regions were amplified from RNA transcripts for repertoire sequencing. The first round of RT-PCR was done with HTBI primers and the Qiagen OneStep RT-PCR kit, and was followed by a second round of multiplex PCR, then size selection and purification. TCRdb trimmed public reads at Q25 via fastp, called clones via MiXCR and kept in-frame beta chains. Each entry is one CDR3 protein sequence, shown with its most common DNA and genes. The sample has around 400,000 distinct CDR3 sequences on record, under 25% of them singletons. Of the sample, more than 2.5% is held by the ten largest clones. The sample comprised peripheral blood. The receptors originated from a woman aged 18-29 years with stable Graves' hyperthyroidism. Donor details come from another sample of the same person, matched by shared clones.

This clonotype was found many times. The chain carries TRBV6-5 and TRBJ1-1, with D uncertain. V was pared by 4 bases and J by 4 bases, with 10 bases between. CDR1 MNHEY and CDR2 SVGAGI come from the germline V gene. This CDR3 comprises 13 residues. Here the CDR3 reads CASSWGKFTEAFF. For the CDR3, the DNA is TGTGCCAGCAGTTGGGGAAAATTCACTGAAGCTTTCTTT.

A remark on this clonotype: The final CDR3 position lacks the conserved phenylalanine or tryptophan, pointing to a likely read error. The DNA is omitted, as the CDR3 cannot be located on it reliably, and the CDR3 follows TCRdb's listing. The chain has TRBV12-3 or TRBV12-4 and TRBJ2-7; the DNA was not compared with TRBD2, the D call given in the table. With termini counted, the CDR3 has 11 amino acids. The CDR3 is CASSRLAGGFL.

This clonotype was found many times. The V gene is TRBV2, the J gene TRBJ1-1; tentatively, D is TRBD1 (5 bases). CDR1 and CDR2 (germline): SNHLY, FYNNEI. Trimming shortened V by 7 bases and J by 8 bases, and 17 bases separated the two germline ends. This CDR3 has 13 residues. The CDR3: CASIPSTAFEAFF. The CDR3 DNA is TGTGCCAGCATACCCTCGACAGCGTTCGAAGCTTTCTTT.

The CDR3 DNA follows: TGTGCCAGCAGTATCTCGACAGGGGGCAGTTATGGCTACACCTTC. This encodes CASSISTGGSYGYTF. The chain recombines TRBV25-1 with TRBJ1-2, with 10 nucleotides matching TRBD1. The CDR3 sequence is 15 residues long. Germline V gene sequence: CDR1 MGHDK, CDR2 SYGVNS. With V trimmed by 5 bases and J by 5 bases, 8 bases remained unmatched.

This clonotype was counted at least ten times. The rearrangement joins TRBV7-9 to TRBJ2-5; 9 bases are shared with TRBD2. Germline CDR1 reads SEHNR; CDR2 reads FQNEAQ (reference sequence). This CDR3 has 15 amino acids. The V and J ends lost 5 bases and 2 bases, in that order; junction bases with no gene match: 6. Here the CDR3 reads CASSVSGSGQETQYF. CDR3 DNA sequence: TGTGCCAGCAGCGTTAGCGGGAGCGGACAAGAGACCCAGTACTTC.

This clonotype was counted many times. The V gene is TRBV12-3 or TRBV12-4, the J gene TRBJ1-1, with TRBD1 as a possible D gene (6 bases). V lost 4 bases to trimming and J lost 5 bases, with 11 bases between them. CDR3 size: 13 residues. The CDR3 DNA reads TGTGCCAGCAGTTATCAGGGGCTTACTGAAGCTTTCTTT. Protein sequence: CASSYQGLTEAFF.

This clonotype was seen at least ten times. The gene calls are TRBV6-2 or TRBV6-3 and TRBJ1-2; D unclear. CDR1 and CDR2 (germline): MNHEY, SVGEGT. The length of the CDR3 is 13 residues. Trimming pared 2 bases from V and 2 bases from J, leaving 6 bases between. The DNA for the CDR3 is TGTGCCAGCAGTTACAACAGAAACTATGGCTACACCTTC. Amino acids: CASSYNRNYGYTF.

The sample holds many counts of this clonotype. This chain joins TRBV6-5 and TRBJ2-7; 10 bases line up with TRBD2. Germline V gives CDR1 MNHEY, CDR2 SVGAGI. This CDR3 has 14 amino acids. Unmatched junction bases numbered 6, after V lost 6 bases and J lost 4 bases. The CDR3, as DNA: TGTGCCAGCAGGGCGGCTAGCGGGAGTTACGAGCAGTACTTC. Its protein product is CASRAASGSYEQYF.

This clonotype occurred many times. J is TRBJ2-2 and V is TRBV30, with TRBD1 matching 7 bases. Germline-derived CDR1 and CDR2 are GTSNPN and SVGIG (reference sequence). The CDR3 loop spans 18 amino acids. Losses at the gene ends were 0 bases for V and 0 bases for J; bases not matched to a gene: 10. The CDR3 coding sequence is TGTGCCTGGAGTGTAGCAAGGGGACAGATCGCGAACACCGGGGAGCTGTTTTTT. Residues: CAWSVARGQIANTGELFF.

This clonotype was observed at least ten times. The rearrangement joins TRBV15 to TRBJ2-5; 9 positions agree with TRBD1. The germline V gene has CDR1 LNHNV and CDR2 YYDKDF (reference sequence). This CDR3 region has 17 residues. Trimming took 5 bases from V and 0 from J; bases not matched to a gene: 10. The chain's CDR3 is CATSDGTGIGYQETQYF. DNA of the CDR3: TGTGCCACCAGCGACGGGACAGGGATCGGGTACCAAGAGACCCAGTACTTC.

This clonotype was seen many times. This chain links TRBV2 with TRBJ1-5; D unresolved. Trimming removed 6 bases at V and 6 bases at J, with 15 bases between. Germline V gene sequence: CDR1 SNHLY, CDR2 FYNNEI. The CDR3 sequence is 14 residues long. Here the CDR3 DNA reads TGTGCCAGCAGCCGCGAGGAGATGGTTCAGCCCCAGCATTTT. This sequence encodes CASSREEMVQPQHF.

The sample holds many counts of this clonotype. The chain recombines TRBV2 with TRBJ2-7, with TRBD2 matching 8 bases. Germline V gives CDR1 SNHLY, CDR2 FYNNEI. The ends lost 4 bases at V and 0 bases at J; junction bases unmatched: 5. This CDR3 has 15 amino acids. Written as DNA, the CDR3 is TGTGCCAGCAGTGTGATCGGGGGGGCCTCCTACGAGCAGTACTTC. Residues: CASSVIGGASYEQYF.

In its sample, this clonotype was seen many times. The V and J genes are TRBV29-1 and TRBJ1-2; perhaps TRBD1 as D (5 bases). Trimming took 2 bases from V and 4 from J, leaving 14 bases between them. CDR1 is SQVTM, CDR2 ANQGSEA, per germline. The CDR3 consists of 14 residues. The CDR3 DNA is TGCAGCGTTGAAACGGGGGGGAGCATCTATGGCTACACCTTC. This sequence encodes CSVETGGSIYGYTF.

This clonotype was recorded at least ten times. The chain has TRBV12-3 or TRBV12-4 and TRBJ1-5, with D unresolved. The ends were cut back, 0 bases at V and 4 bases at J, with 1 base in the middle. The CDR3 contains 12 residues. CDR3 in amino acids: CASSLANQPQHF. The CDR3, as DNA: TGTGCCAGCAGTTTAGCAAATCAGCCCCAGCATTTT.

This clonotype was seen repeatedly, ten times or more. The CDR3 region has the DNA TGTGCCAGCAGGCTAGCGGGCCATTCCTACGAGCAGTACTTC. As protein: CASRLAGHSYEQYF. The rearrangement joins TRBV12-3 or TRBV12-4 to TRBJ2-7, with 8 bases fitting TRBD2. The CDR3 runs 14 residues. Trimming removed 6 bases from V and 1 base from J; junction bases left unmatched: 5.